The 22 T cell receptor beta chains reported below all come from one sample, sequenced in a study of tumor-infiltrating lymphocytes in glioblastoma multiforme. TCR beta libraries were built from RNA through three nested multiplex PCR rounds using modified ARM-PCR. Each CDR3 protein is one row after TCRdb ran MiXCR on the multiplex PCR reads. This sample has 13,000 or so distinct CDR3 sequences; over 60% occur once, and the top ten carry 29%. Sample: brain tumor tissue. The source is a male donor with glioblastoma.

This clonotype was detected many times. The rearrangement joins TRBV30 to TRBJ1-2; 7 positions agree with TRBD1. CDR3 length: 15 residues. V was clipped by 5 bases and J by 4 bases; unmatched bases: 13. CDR1 is GTSNPN and CDR2 is SVGIG in the germline V gene (reference sequence). CDR3 amino acids: CAWGGRDSQPYGYTF. CDR3 nucleotide sequence: TGTGCCTGGGGTGGACGGGACAGCCAACCCTATGGCTACACCTTC.

Concerning this clonotype itself: One end of the junction is discordant with germline, which a read error may explain. The rearrangement links TRBV7-9 to TRBJ2-2; TRBD2 is a possible D gene (5 bases). This CDR3 contains 15 residues. Germline-derived CDR1 and CDR2 are SEHNR and FQNEAQ (reference sequence). In DNA, the CDR3 is TGTGCCAGCAGCTTAGAGGAGGTCGGCACCGAGGAGTTGTTTTTT. Protein product: CASSLEEVGTEELFF. Looking up the rest from reference TRBV7-9 and TRBJ2-2 gives the full variable domain: DTGVSQNPRHKITKRGQNVTFRCDPISEHNRLYWYRQTLGQGPEFLTYFQNEAQLEKSRLLSDRFSAERPKGSFSTLEIQRTEQGDSAMYLCASSLEEVGTEELFFGEGSRLTVL.

In this sample, this clonotype turned up many times. A much more abundant neighbour one base away suggests this may be a read error. The CDR3 nucleotides read TGTGCCAGCAGTTACGGGGGACAGGCCTCCTACGGGCAGTACTTC. Translating gives CASSYGGQASYGQYF. The gene calls are TRBV6-5 and TRBJ2-7; 8 bases align to TRBD1. The CDR3 has 15 residues. Per germline, CDR1 MNHEY and CDR2 SVGAGI.

About this clonotype itself: Sequence at one end of the junction differs from germline and may be a read error. The J gene is TRBJ2-1, the V gene TRBV2; D gene unclear. Germline CDR1 reads SNHLY; CDR2 reads FYNNEI. The CDR3 spans 14 residues. The CDR3 reads CTSRPAHFDNEQFF. In DNA, the CDR3 is TGTACCAGCAGGCCGGCTCACTTTGACAATGAGCAGTTCTTC.

V and J are TRBV29-1 and TRBJ2-3, with D perhaps TRBD1 (6 bases). Germline CDR1 reads SQVTM; CDR2 reads ANQGSEA. V was clipped by 3 bases and J by 2 bases, with 15 bases between them. The CDR3 runs to 15 residues. The CDR3 protein is CSVDRAGEVTDTQYF. CDR3 in DNA: TGCAGCGTTGATAGGGCAGGGGAAGTCACAGATACGCAGTATTTT.

This clonotype was observed once. The CDR3 ends on some other residue instead of the conserved phenylalanine or tryptophan, so this is likely a read error. V and J are TRBV7-3 and TRBJ2-3; TRBD2 agrees at 12 bases. Trimming at V came to 6 bases and at J to 1 base, leaving 2 bases not matched to a gene. Germline V CDR1 and CDR2: SGHTA, FQGTGA. This CDR3 is built from 15 residues. CDR3 protein: CASRRLAGGTDTQYS. Here the CDR3 DNA reads TGTGCCAGCAGAAGACTAGCGGGGGGCACAGATACGCAGTATTCT.

In the case of this clonotype: The junction does not match germline at one end; this may be a read error. V gene TRBV11-2 combines with J gene TRBJ2-2; D remains ambiguous. CDR1 is SGHAT, CDR2 FQNNGV, per germline. The CDR3 runs 12 residues. The CDR3 sequence is CSSIQNTEELFF. CDR3 coding DNA: TGTTCCAGCATCCAGAACACCGAGGAGCTGTTCTTT. Full variable domain (rest looked up from reference TRBV11-2 and TRBJ2-2): EAGVAQSPRYKIIEKRQSVAFWCNPISGHATLYWYQQILGQGPKLLIQFQNNGVVDDSQLPKDRFSAERLKGVDSTLKIQPAKLEDSAVYLCSSIQNTEELFFGEGSRLTVL.

The chain links TRBV29-1 to TRBJ1-6; maybe TRBD1 (6 bases). V was clipped by 7 bases and J by 11 bases, with 18 bases between them. Germline CDR1 SQVTM, CDR2 ANQGSEA. The CDR3 runs to 13 residues. The CDR3 nucleotides are TGCAGCGCTGCCAGGGACATAGAACCACCCCTCCACTTT. Translation: CSAARDIEPPLHF.

This clonotype was detected a few times. Being one base from a much bigger clone, this may be a read error. The CDR3, as DNA: TGCAGCGGGGGAGGTAGGGTTCAAGGCGATGAGCAGTTCTTC. The encoded protein is CSGGGRVQGDEQFF. The genes are TRBV29-1 and TRBJ2-1; D may be TRBD2 (6 bases). The V gene lost 7 bases and the J gene lost 8 bases, with 21 bases spanning the gap. Germline V CDR1 and CDR2: SQVTM, ANQGSEA. The CDR3 has 14 amino acids.

In the case of this clonotype: Germline and junction disagree at one end, which may indicate a read error. The CDR3 bases are TGTGCCAGCGGTGAAGACAGGGGTGGGGAATACTATGGCTACACCTTC. Its protein product is CASGEDRGGEYYGYTF. The gene calls are TRBV6-1 and TRBJ1-2, with 8 bases matching TRBD1. This CDR3 has 16 amino acids. Germline assignment: CDR1 MNHNS and CDR2 SASEGT.

The V gene is TRBV11-2, the J gene TRBJ2-5, with D hard to call. Germline loops: CDR1 SGHAT, CDR2 FQNNGV. CDR3 length: 13 residues. Trimming took off 3 bases at V and 0 bases at J, with 5 bases between the two ends. CDR3 sequence: CASSFMYQETQYF. CDR3 sequence (DNA): TGTGCCAGCAGCTTCATGTACCAAGAGACCCAGTACTTC.

This chain links TRBV11-2 with TRBJ2-5; D not resolved. V was pared by 5 bases and J by 14 bases, with 27 bases between. The germline V gene has CDR1 SGHAT and CDR2 FQNNGV. The length of the CDR3 is 15 residues. The CDR3 coding sequence is TGTGCCAGCAGCACTTATCGGTACAGACAAGAGACCCCTTACTTC. As protein: CASSTYRYRQETPYF.

This clonotype was recorded a few times. The chain combines TRBV20-1 with TRBJ1-1, with D unclear. CDR1 and CDR2 from the germline V gene are DFQATT and SNEGSKA (reference sequence). This CDR3 has 13 amino acids. V was pared by 1 base and J by 11 bases, with 17 bases between. The CDR3 spells CSARAPEGMKAFF. DNA of the CDR3: TGCAGTGCTAGAGCCCCCGAGGGAATGAAGGCTTTCTTT.

About this clonotype itself: Mismatch with germline at one junction end may stem from a read error. The gene calls are TRBV4-1 and TRBJ2-7; D call uncertain. This CDR3 has 14 amino acids. Germline CDR1 and CDR2: MGHRA and YSYEKL. CDR3 residues: CAISHEQNTYEQYF. The DNA of the CDR3 is TGCGCCATCAGCCACGAGCAGAATACCTACGAACAGTACTTC.

Of note for this clonotype: The junction departs from the called germline gene at one end, perhaps through a read error. J is TRBJ1-1 and V is TRBV5-5; 7 positions match TRBD1. There are 16 residues in the CDR3. Looked up from germline, CDR1 is SGHKS and CDR2 is YYEKEE (reference sequence). For the CDR3, the DNA is TGTGTCAGCAGCCCCGGGACAGAGCCCTGGAACACTGAAACTTTCTTT. Protein: CVSSPGTEPWNTETFF.

With regard to this clonotype: Mismatch with germline at one junction end may stem from a read error. The chain carries TRBV5-6 and TRBJ2-5, with D perhaps TRBD2 (5 bases). This CDR3 comprises 13 residues. Germline values: CDR1 SGHDT, CDR2 YYEEEE. CDR3 sequence (DNA): TGTGCTAGCAGCTTGGAGGAAGAAGAGATCCAGTACTTT. Protein product: CASSLEEEEIQYF.

Details on this clonotype: One junction end disagrees with the germline gene, perhaps due to a read error. The chain uses TRBV11-2 and TRBJ2-5; either TRBD1 or TRBD2 may supply D (6 bases each). The germline V gene has CDR1 SGHAT and CDR2 FQNNGV. The CDR3 sequence is 15 residues long. The CDR3 loop is CASSIPRGGHETQYF. DNA for the CDR3: TGCGCCAGCAGCATTCCGCGAGGGGGGCATGAGACCCAGTACTTC. The variable domain in full, with the rest retrieved from reference TRBV11-2 and TRBJ2-5, is EAGVAQSPRYKIIEKRQSVAFWCNPISGHATLYWYQQILGQGPKLLIQFQNNGVVDDSQLPKDRFSAERLKGVDSTLKIQPAKLEDSAVYLCASSIPRGGHETQYFGPGTRLLVL.

This clonotype was observed a few times. This CDR3 is missing its conserved last phenylalanine or tryptophan, likely due to a read error. The chain links TRBV5-6 to TRBJ1-1; D perhaps matches TRBD1 (6 bases). Trimming removed 2 bases from V and 2 bases from J, with 19 bases in between. This CDR3 is 17 amino acids long. Germline V gene lookup returns CDR1 SGHDT and CDR2 YYEEEE. CDR3 amino acids: CASSLLTGNLENTEAFS. DNA for the CDR3: TGTGCCAGCAGCTTATTAACAGGGAACCTGGAAAACACTGAAGCTTTCTCT.

By proportion, this clonotype is medium-sized. This chain uses TRBV6-5 with TRBJ1-2, with TRBD1 matching over 7 bases. CDR1 is MNHEY and CDR2 is SVGAGI in the germline V gene. This CDR3 contains 14 residues. Trimming at V came to 6 bases and at J to 6 bases, leaving 10 bases not matched to a gene. This CDR3 reads CASRSYRGGHGYTF. CDR3 bases: TGTGCCAGCAGGAGCTACAGGGGAGGCCATGGCTACACCTTC.

This clonotype appeared a few times. A junction end diverges from the germline sequence, so it may reflect a read error. The chain carries TRBV7-9 and TRBJ2-7; D perhaps matches TRBD1 (5 bases). The CDR3 is made up of 12 amino acids. Germline V gene sequence: CDR1 SEHNR, CDR2 FQNEAQ (reference sequence). CDR3 residues: CVSSRPQGEQYF. In DNA, the CDR3 is TGTGTCAGCAGTCGGCCCCAGGGCGAGCAGTACTTC.

At least ten counts were recorded for this clonotype. A much more abundant neighbour one base away suggests this may be a read error. The genes are TRBV20-1 and TRBJ2-4; tentative D call: TRBD2 (5 bases). The germline CDR1 and CDR2 sequences are DFQATT and SNEGSKA (reference sequence). The CDR3 loop spans 14 amino acids. CDR3 amino acids: CSAPPGEAENIQYF. Written as DNA, the CDR3 is TGCAGTGCACCCCCCGGGGAAGCCGAAAACATTCAGTACTTC.

With regard to this clonotype: One end of the junction does not line up with germline, which may come from a read error. The chain joins TRBV6-6 to TRBJ2-7; either TRBD1 or TRBD2 may fit D (6 bases each). Germline values: CDR1 MNHNY, CDR2 SVGAGI (reference sequence). This CDR3 has 14 amino acids. The CDR3 DNA is TGTGCTAGCAGACGGGTCGGGGGCTCCTACGAGGCGTACTTC. Its protein product is CASRRVGGSYEAYF.